The rows below give T cell receptor beta chains drawn from one sample of a study of memory CD4+ T cells and cytomegalovirus serostatus. Only in-frame clones appear in the TCRdb table, and some are missing; sequencing was by immunoSEQ multiplex PCR. Of approximately 61,000 clones detected, 82% appear once; the ten largest clones hold nearly 0.9%. Sequencing used memory CD4+ T cells from blood. All receptors come from an adult in good health and CMV-seronegative. Both conserved end residues are part of each CDR3. Fields, in order: CDR3 length, D gene, clone size, V gene, J gene, CDR3 DNA, CDR3 protein. A D gene is named only where the DNA matches it firmly. Not all rows give a size; the values are once, few, many and, for expanded clones, a class.

CDR3 length: 13
D gene: TRBD1
clone size: .
V gene: TRBV5-6
J gene: TRBJ2-7
CDR3 DNA: TGTGCCAGCAGCCCGGACAGGGGACACGAGCAGTACTTC
CDR3 protein: CASSPDRGHEQYF

CDR3 length: 17
D gene: TRBD2
clone size: .
V gene: TRBV27
J gene: TRBJ2-3
CDR3 DNA: TGTGCCAGCAGTCCCCCTACTAGCGGGAGGGATTCGGTTACGCAGTATTTT
CDR3 protein: CASSPPTSGRDSVTQYF

CDR3 length: 16
D gene: .
clone size: .
V gene: TRBV5-3
J gene: TRBJ2-5
CDR3 DNA: TGTGCCAGAAGCGCCCCACGAGGGGCGCTCGGAGAGACCCAGTACTTC
CDR3 protein: CARSAPRGALGETQYF

CDR3 length: 14
D gene: .
clone size: many
V gene: TRBV6-4
J gene: TRBJ1-1
CDR3 DNA: TGTGCCAGCAGTGACTCGGTTCGGCTCACTGAAGCTTTCTTT
CDR3 protein: CASSDSVRLTEAFF

CDR3 length: 15
D gene: TRBD2
clone size: .
V gene: TRBV9
J gene: TRBJ2-1
CDR3 DNA: TGTGCCAGCAGCGTAGAGGCTAGCGGGAGTAATGAGCAGTTCTTC
CDR3 protein: CASSVEASGSNEQFF

CDR3 length: 13
D gene: .
clone size: .
V gene: TRBV25-1
J gene: TRBJ1-1
CDR3 DNA: TGTGCCAGCAGTCGAACAATGAACACTGAAGCTTTCTTT
CDR3 protein: CASSRTMNTEAFF

CDR3 length: 16
D gene: TRBD2
clone size: .
V gene: TRBV6-4
J gene: TRBJ2-6
CDR3 DNA: TGTGCCAGCAGTGAGCGGGGGGGCTCTGGGGCCAACGTCCTGACTTTC
CDR3 protein: CASSERGGSGANVLTF

CDR3 length: 14
D gene: .
clone size: .
V gene: TRBV28
J gene: TRBJ2-2
CDR3 DNA: TGTGCCAGCAGTTTACCCCTGAACACCGGGGAGCTGTTTTTT
CDR3 protein: CASSLPLNTGELFF

CDR3 length: 17
D gene: TRBD2
clone size: .
V gene: TRBV18
J gene: TRBJ2-1
CDR3 DNA: TGTGCCAGCTCACCACCGGGGTCGAGCGGGAGAAACAATGAGCAGTTCTTC
CDR3 protein: CASSPPGSSGRNNEQFF

CDR3 length: 15
D gene: .
clone size: .
V gene: TRBV7-9
J gene: TRBJ2-1
CDR3 DNA: TGTGCCAGCAGCTTAAGTGGGGGGAACTACAATGAGCAGTTCTTC
CDR3 protein: CASSLSGGNYNEQFF

CDR3 length: 16
D gene: TRBD2
clone size: .
V gene: TRBV11-2
J gene: TRBJ2-5
CDR3 DNA: TGTGCCAGCAGCTTAGTCCGGCGGGAGGGCCGGGAGACCCAGTACTTC
CDR3 protein: CASSLVRREGRETQYF

CDR3 length: 11
D gene: .
clone size: once
V gene: TRBV28
J gene: TRBJ1-5
CDR3 DNA: TGTGCCAGCAGTTTCGGTCAGCCCCAGCATTTT
CDR3 protein: CASSFGQPQHF